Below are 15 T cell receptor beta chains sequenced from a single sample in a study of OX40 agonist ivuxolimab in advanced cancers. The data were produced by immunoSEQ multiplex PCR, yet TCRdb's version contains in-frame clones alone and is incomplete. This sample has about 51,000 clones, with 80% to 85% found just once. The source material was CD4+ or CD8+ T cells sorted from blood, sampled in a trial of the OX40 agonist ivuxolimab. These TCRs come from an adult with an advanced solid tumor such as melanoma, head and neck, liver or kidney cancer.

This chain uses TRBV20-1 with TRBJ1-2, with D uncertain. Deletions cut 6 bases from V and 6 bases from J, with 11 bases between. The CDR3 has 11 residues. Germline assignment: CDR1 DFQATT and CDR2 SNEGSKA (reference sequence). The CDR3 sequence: CSAHSLNGYTF. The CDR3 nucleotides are TGCAGTGCCCACAGTTTGAATGGCTACACCTTC.

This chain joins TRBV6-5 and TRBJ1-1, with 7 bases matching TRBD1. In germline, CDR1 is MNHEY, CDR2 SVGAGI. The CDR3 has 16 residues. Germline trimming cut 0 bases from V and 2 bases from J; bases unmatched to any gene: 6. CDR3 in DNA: TGTGCCAGCAGTTACTCTACCGGGACAGCTAACACTGAAGCTTTCTTT. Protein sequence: CASSYSTGTANTEAFF.

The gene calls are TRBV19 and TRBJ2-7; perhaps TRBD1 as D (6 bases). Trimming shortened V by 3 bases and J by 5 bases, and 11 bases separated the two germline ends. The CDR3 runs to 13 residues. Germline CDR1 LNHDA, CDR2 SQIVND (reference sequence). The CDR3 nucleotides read TGTGCCAGTAGTATCGGCAGGGGCGACGAGCAGTACTTC. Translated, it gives CASSIGRGDEQYF.

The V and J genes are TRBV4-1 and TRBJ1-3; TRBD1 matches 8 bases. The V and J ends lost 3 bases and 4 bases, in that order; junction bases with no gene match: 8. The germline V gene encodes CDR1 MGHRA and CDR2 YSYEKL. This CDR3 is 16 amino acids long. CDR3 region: CASSQVGQALGNTIYF. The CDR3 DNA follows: TGCGCCAGCAGCCAGGTGGGACAGGCCCTCGGAAACACCATATATTTT.

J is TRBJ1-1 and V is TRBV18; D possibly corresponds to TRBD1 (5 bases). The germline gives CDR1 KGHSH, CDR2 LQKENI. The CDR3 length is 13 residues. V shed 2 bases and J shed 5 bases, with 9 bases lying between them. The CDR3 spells CASSPLGVTEAFF. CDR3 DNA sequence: TGTGCCAGCTCACCATTGGGGGTGACTGAAGCTTTCTTT. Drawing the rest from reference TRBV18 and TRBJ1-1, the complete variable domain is NAGVMQNPRHLVRRRGQEARLRCSPMKGHSHVYWYRQLPEEGLKFMVYLQKENIIDESGMPKERFSAEFPKEGPSILRIQQVVRGDSAAYFCASSPLGVTEAFFGQGTRLTVV.

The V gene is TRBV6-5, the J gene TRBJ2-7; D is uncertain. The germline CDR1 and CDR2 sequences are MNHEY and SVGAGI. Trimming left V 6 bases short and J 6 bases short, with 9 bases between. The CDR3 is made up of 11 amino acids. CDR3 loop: CASRRLTEQYF. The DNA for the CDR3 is TGTGCCAGCAGGCGACTGACCGAGCAGTACTTC.

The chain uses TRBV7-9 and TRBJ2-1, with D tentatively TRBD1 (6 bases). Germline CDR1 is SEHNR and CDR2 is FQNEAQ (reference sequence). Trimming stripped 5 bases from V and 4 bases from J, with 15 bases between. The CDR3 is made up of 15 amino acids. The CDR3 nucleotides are TGTGCCAGCAGCCTACAGGGTGCCACATACAATGAGCAGTTCTTC. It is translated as CASSLQGATYNEQFF. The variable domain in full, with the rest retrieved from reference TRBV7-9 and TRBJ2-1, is DTGVSQNPRHKITKRGQNVTFRCDPISEHNRLYWYRQTLGQGPEFLTYFQNEAQLEKSRLLSDRFSAERPKGSFSTLEIQRTEQGDSAMYLCASSLQGATYNEQFFGPGTRLTVL.

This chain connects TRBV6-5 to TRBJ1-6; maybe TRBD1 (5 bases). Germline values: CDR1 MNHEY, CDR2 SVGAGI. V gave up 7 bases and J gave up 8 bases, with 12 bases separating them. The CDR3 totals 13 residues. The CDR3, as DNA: TGTGCCAGCACCAACGGGGGTGATTCACCCCTCCACTTT. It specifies CASTNGGDSPLHF.

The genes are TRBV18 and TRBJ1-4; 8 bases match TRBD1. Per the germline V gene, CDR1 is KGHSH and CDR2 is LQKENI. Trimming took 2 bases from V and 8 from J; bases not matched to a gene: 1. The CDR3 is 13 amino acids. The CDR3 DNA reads TGTGCCAGCTCACCAAACAGGGGGGAAAAACTGTTTTTT. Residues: CASSPNRGEKLFF.

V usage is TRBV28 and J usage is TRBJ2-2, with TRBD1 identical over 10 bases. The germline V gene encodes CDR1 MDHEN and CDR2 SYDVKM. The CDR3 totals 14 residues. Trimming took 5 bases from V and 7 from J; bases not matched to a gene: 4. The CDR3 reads CASSRQGAGGELFF. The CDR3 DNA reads TGTGCCAGCAGTCGACAGGGGGCGGGCGGGGAGCTGTTTTTT.

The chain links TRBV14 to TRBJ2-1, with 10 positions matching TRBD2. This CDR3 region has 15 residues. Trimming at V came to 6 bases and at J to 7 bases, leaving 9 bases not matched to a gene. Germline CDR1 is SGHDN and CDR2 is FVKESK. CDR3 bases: TGTGCCAGCAGTATGAGCGGGGGGGGCAGTAATGAGCAGTTCTTC. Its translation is CASSMSGGGSNEQFF.

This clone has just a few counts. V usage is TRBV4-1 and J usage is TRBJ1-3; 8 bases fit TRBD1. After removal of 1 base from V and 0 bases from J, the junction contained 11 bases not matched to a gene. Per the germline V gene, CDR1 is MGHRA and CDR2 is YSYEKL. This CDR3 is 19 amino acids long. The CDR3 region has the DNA TGCGCCAGCAGCCAAGGGGGCCCCCACACAGGGGGCTCTGGAAACACCATATATTTT. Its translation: CASSQGGPHTGGSGNTIYF.

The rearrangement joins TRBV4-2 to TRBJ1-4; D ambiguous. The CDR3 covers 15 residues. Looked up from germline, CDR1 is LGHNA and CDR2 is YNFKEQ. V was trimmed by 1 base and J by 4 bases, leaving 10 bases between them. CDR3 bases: TGTGCCAGCAGCCAAGCGAGGGTGGATAATGAAAAACTGTTTTTT. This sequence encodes CASSQARVDNEKLFF.

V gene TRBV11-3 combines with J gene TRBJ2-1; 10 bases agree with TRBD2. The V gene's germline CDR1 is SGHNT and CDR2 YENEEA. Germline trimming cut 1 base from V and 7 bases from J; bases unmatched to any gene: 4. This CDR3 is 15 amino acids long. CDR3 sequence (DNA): TGTGCCAGCAGCTTAGGAGCGGGGGGGCATAATGAGCAGTTCTTC. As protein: CASSLGAGGHNEQFF.

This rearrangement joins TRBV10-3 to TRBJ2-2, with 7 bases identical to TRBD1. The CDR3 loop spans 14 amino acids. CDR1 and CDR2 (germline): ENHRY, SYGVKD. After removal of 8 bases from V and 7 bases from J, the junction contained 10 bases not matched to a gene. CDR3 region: CAIQPQGEIGELFF. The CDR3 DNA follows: TGTGCCATCCAGCCTCAGGGGGAAATCGGGGAGCTGTTTTTT.